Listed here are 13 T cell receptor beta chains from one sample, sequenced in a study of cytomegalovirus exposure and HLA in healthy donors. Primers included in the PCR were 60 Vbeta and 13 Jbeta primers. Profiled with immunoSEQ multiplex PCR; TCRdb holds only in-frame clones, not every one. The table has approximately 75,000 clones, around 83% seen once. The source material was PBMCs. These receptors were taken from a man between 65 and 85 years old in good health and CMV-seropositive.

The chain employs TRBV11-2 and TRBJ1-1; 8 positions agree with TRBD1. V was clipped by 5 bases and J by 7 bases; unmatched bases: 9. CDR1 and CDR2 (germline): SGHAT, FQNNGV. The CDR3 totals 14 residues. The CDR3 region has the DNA TGTGCCAGCAGCCCCCAACTAGGACAGGGTGAAGCTTTCTTT. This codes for CASSPQLGQGEAFF.

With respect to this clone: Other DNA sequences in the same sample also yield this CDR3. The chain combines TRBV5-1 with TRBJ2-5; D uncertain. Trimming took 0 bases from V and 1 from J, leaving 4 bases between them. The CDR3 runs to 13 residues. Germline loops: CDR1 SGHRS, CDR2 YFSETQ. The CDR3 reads CASSLGVQETQYF. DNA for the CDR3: TGCGCCAGCAGCTTGGGAGTCCAAGAGACCCAGTACTTC.

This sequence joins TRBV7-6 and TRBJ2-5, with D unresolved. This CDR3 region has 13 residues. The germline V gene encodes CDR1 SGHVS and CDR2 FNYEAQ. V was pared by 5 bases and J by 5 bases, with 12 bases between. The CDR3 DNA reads TGTGCCAGCAGCCCCGTCTTTCAGGAGACCCAGTACTTC. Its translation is CASSPVFQETQYF.

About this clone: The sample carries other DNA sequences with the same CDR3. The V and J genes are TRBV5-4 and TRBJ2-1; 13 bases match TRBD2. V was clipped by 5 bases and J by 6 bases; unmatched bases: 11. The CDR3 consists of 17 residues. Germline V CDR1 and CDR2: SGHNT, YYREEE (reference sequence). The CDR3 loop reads CASRSGLAGVASNEQFF. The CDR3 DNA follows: TGTGCCAGCAGATCCGGACTAGCGGGAGTCGCGAGCAATGAGCAGTTCTTC.

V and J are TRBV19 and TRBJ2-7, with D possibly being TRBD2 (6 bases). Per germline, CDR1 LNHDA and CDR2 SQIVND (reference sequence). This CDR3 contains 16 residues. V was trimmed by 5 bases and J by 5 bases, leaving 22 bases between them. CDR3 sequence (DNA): TGTGCCAGTAGTGACGCCCAACCGGGACTCCGCCACGAGCAGTACTTC. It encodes CASSDAQPGLRHEQYF.

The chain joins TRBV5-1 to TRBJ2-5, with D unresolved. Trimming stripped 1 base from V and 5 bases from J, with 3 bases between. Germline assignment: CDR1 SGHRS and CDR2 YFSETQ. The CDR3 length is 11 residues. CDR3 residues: CASSLRETQYF. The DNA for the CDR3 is TGCGCCAGCAGCTTGCGGGAGACCCAGTACTTC.

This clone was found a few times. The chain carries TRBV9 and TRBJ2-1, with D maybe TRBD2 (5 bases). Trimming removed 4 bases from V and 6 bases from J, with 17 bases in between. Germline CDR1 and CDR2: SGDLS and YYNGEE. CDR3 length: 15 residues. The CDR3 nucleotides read TGTGCCAGCAGCCTGGCACAGCTCGGGATCAATGAGCAGTTCTTC. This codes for CASSLAQLGINEQFF.

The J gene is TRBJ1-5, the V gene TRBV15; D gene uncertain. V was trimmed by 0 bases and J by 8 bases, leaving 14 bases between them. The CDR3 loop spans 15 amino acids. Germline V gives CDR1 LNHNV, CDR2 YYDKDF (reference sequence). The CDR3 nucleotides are TGTGCCACCAGCAGAGATGGGCAGTCCTCAGAGCCCCAGCATTTT. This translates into CATSRDGQSSEPQHF. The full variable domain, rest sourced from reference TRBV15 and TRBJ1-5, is DAMVIQNPRYQVTQFGKPVTLSCSQTLNHNVMYWYQQKSSQAPKLLFHYYDKDFNNEADTPDNFQSRRPNTSFCFLDIRSPGLGDTAMYLCATSRDGQSSEPQHFGDGTRLSIL.

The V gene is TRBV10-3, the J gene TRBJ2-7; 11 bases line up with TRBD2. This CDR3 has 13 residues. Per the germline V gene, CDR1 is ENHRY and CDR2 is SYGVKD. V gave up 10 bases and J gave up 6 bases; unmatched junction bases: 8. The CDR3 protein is CATTTSGNLEQYF. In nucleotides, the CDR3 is TGTGCCACAACGACTAGCGGGAACCTCGAGCAGTACTTC.

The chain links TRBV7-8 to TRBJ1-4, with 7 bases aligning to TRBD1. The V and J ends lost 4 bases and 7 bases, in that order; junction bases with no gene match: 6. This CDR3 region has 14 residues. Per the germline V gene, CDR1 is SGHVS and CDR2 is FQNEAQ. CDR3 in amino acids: CASSSSTGFEKLFF. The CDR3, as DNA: TGTGCCAGCAGCTCTTCGACAGGGTTTGAAAAACTGTTTTTT.

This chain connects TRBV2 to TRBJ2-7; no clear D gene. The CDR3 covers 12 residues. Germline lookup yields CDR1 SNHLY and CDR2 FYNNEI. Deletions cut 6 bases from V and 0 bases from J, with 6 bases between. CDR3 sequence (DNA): TGTGCCAGCAGCGAGAACTCCTACGAGCAGTACTTC. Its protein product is CASSENSYEQYF.

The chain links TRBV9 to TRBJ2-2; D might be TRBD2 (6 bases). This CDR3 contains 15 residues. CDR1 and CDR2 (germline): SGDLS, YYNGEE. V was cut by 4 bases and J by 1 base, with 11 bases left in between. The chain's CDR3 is CASSSRLVNTGELFF. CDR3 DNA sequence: TGTGCCAGCAGCTCCCGACTAGTGAACACCGGGGAGCTGTTTTTT.

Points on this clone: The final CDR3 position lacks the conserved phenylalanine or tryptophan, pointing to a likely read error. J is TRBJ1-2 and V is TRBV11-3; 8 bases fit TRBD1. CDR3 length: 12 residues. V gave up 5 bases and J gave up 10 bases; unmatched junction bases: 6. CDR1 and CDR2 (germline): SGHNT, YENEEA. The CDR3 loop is CASSSGQGDYTS. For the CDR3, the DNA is TGTGCCAGCAGCAGTGGACAGGGAGACTACACCTCC.